Following are 2 T cell receptor beta chains from one sample sequenced in a study of PD-L1 blockade in urothelial cancer. Clones were sequenced by immunoSEQ multiplex PCR, and TCRdb holds only the in-frame ones, with some missing. The table shows approximately 51,000 clones, with approximately 83% occurring only once. This specimen was PBMCs, taken around atezolizumab (anti-PD-L1) treatment. The receptors derive from a man between 60 and 70 years old with urothelial cancer.

The V and J genes are TRBV5-1 and TRBJ2-7, with D perhaps TRBD2 (6 bases). Germline values: CDR1 SGHRS, CDR2 YFSETQ. V was pared by 0 bases and J by 7 bases, with 14 bases between. The CDR3 is made up of 14 amino acids. CDR3 residues: CASSLGTGSGEQYF. As DNA, the CDR3 is TGCGCCAGCAGCTTGGGTACGGGGAGCGGGGAGCAGTACTTC. The full variable domain, rest sourced from reference TRBV5-1 and TRBJ2-7, is KAGVTQTPRYLIKTRGQQVTLSCSPISGHRSVSWYQQTPGQGLQFLFEYFSETQRNKGNFPGRFSGRQFSNSRSEMNVSTLELGDSALYLCASSLGTGSGEQYFGPGTRLTVT.

The gene calls are TRBV11-2 and TRBJ2-5; possible D gene TRBD1, 5 bases. The CDR3 sequence is 17 residues long. V was shortened by 2 bases and J by 5 bases, with 21 bases between the two germline ends. Germline V CDR1 and CDR2: SGHAT, FQNNGV. The CDR3 here is CASSLMGPGQPAETQYF. CDR3 sequence (DNA): TGTGCCAGCAGCTTAATGGGGCCGGGTCAGCCAGCGGAGACCCAGTACTTC.